A selection of T cell receptor beta chains follows, all from one sample in a study of blood T cell repertoires in COVID-19. The table came from immunoSEQ multiplex PCR; TCRdb's copy has only in-frame clones and leaves some out. The data hold fewer than 300,000 clones, with about nine tenths observed a single time. The sample taken for sequencing was peripheral blood. These receptors originate from a man between 45 and 60 years old with COVID-19, enrolled during active disease. The CDR3 runs from the conserved cysteine through the conserved F or W. The D gene is left open where the match is weak. Only part of the rows carry a size: once, few, many, or a class if the clone is expanded.

clone size | J gene | D gene | V gene | CDR3 protein | CDR3 DNA
- | TRBJ1-4 | TRBD1 | TRBV19 | CASSGDRGWTEKLFF | TGTGCCAGTAGTGGTGACAGGGGTTGGACTGAAAAACTGTTTTTT
once | TRBJ2-1 | TRBD2 | TRBV10-3 | CAISAVAAGGSYNEQFF | TGTGCCATCTCTGCCGTCGCAGCGGGAGGGTCCTACAATGAGCAGTTCTTC
few | TRBJ1-5 | - | TRBV9 | CASSQDPGNQPQHF | TGTGCCAGCAGCCAGGACCCGGGGAATCAGCCCCAGCATTTT
- | TRBJ1-2 | - | TRBV5-1 | CASSLAAGSLTYGYTF | TGCGCCAGCAGCTTGGCCGCAGGGTCCTTGACCTATGGCTACACCTTC
- | TRBJ1-3 | - | TRBV19 | CASSMEGYSGNTIYF | TGTGCCAGTAGTATGGAGGGCTACTCTGGAAACACCATATATTTT
- | TRBJ1-4 | TRBD1 | TRBV20-1 | CSASGQAGVFF | TGCAGTGCTAGCGGACAGGCCGGGGTGTTTTTT
- | TRBJ1-5 | - | TRBV29-1 | CSVGDLNQPQHF | TGCAGCGTTGGGGACTTAAATCAGCCCCAGCATTTT
- | TRBJ2-2 | - | TRBV7-6 | CASSLRGPPPPNTGELFF | TGTGCCAGCAGTCTGCGCGGCCCACCTCCTCCGAACACCGGGGAGCTGTTTTTT
- | TRBJ2-2 | TRBD1 | TRBV12-3/TRBV12-4 | CASQTGGTGELFF | TGTGCCAGCCAGACAGGGGGGACCGGGGAGCTGTTTTTT
- | TRBJ1-1 | - | TRBV7-8 | CASSLYRDPNTEAFF | TGTGCCAGCAGCTTATACAGGGACCCGAACACTGAAGCTTTCTTT
- | TRBJ2-1 | TRBD2 | TRBV7-9 | CASSLYLAGVNFGQFF | TGTGCCAGCAGCTTATACCTAGCGGGAGTCAATTTTGGGCAGTTCTTC
- | TRBJ1-6 | - | TRBV10-3 | CAISERQQGDVSSPLHF | TGTGCCATCAGTGAGCGACAACAGGGAGATGTCAGTTCACCCCTCCACTTT
- | TRBJ1-4 | - | TRBV28 | CASRLGGADEKLFF | TGTGCCAGCAGATTGGGGGGGGCGGATGAAAAACTGTTTTTT
- | TRBJ2-2 | - | TRBV18 | CASSSGVGTGELFF | TGTGCCAGCTCATCGGGAGTTGGCACCGGGGAGCTGTTTTTT
few | TRBJ1-2 | - | TRBV5-1 | CASSDGSAGFGYTF | TGCGCCAGCAGCGATGGAAGTGCAGGGTTTGGCTACACCTTC
- | TRBJ1-6 | - | TRBV3-1/TRBV3-2 | CASSQDALRGNSPLHF | TGTGCCAGCAGCCAAGATGCGCTAAGGGGAAATTCACCCCTCCACTTT
- | TRBJ1-1 | TRBD1 | TRBV6-5 | CASGQGLNTEAFF | TGTGCCAGCGGACAGGGGTTGAACACTGAAGCTTTCTTT
- | TRBJ1-5 | TRBD1 | TRBV5-6 | CASSRDRGRNGQPQHF | TGTGCCAGCAGTCGGGACAGGGGGCGTAATGGACAGCCCCAGCATTTT
- | TRBJ1-2 | - | TRBV6-2/TRBV6-3 | CASSYWQFYGYTF | TGTGCCAGCAGTTACTGGCAGTTCTATGGCTACACCTTC
- | TRBJ1-6 | TRBD1 | TRBV10-2 | CASSGITGEGSPLHF | TGCGCCAGCAGTGGGATAACAGGGGAAGGGTCACCCCTCCACTTT
- | TRBJ1-5 | TRBD1 | TRBV5-8 | CASSSNRGKDQPQHF | TGTGCCAGCAGCTCTAACAGGGGGAAGGATCAGCCCCAGCATTTT
few | TRBJ2-7 | - | TRBV6-5 | CASHDRLDEQYF | TGTGCCAGCCACGACAGGCTAGACGAGCAGTACTTC
- | TRBJ1-2 | - | TRBV7-8 | CASSLVGDTEGGYGYTF | TGTGCCAGCAGCTTAGTGGGTGACACCGAGGGCGGCTATGGCTACACCTTC
- | TRBJ2-2 | - | TRBV7-8 | CASSLEFRGAGELFF | TGTGCCAGCAGCTTAGAGTTCAGGGGTGCCGGGGAGCTGTTTTTT
- | TRBJ2-7 | TRBD1 | TRBV5-1 | CASNLGDRGTYEQYF | TGCGCCAGCAATTTGGGGGACAGGGGGACCTACGAGCAGTACTTC
- | TRBJ2-7 | TRBD2 | TRBV19 | CASSRAGEQYF | TGTGCCAGTAGTCGAGCGGGGGAGCAGTACTTC
- | TRBJ1-2 | - | TRBV27 | CASSPIPPTGLDYGYTF | TGTGCCAGCAGTCCAATTCCGCCAACAGGGCTTGACTATGGCTACACCTTC
- | TRBJ1-1 | - | TRBV29-1 | CSVRTAQTEAFF | TGCAGCGTTCGGACAGCTCAAACTGAAGCTTTCTTT
- | TRBJ1-5 | TRBD1 | TRBV6-6 | CASSWDRGQGNQPQHF | TGTGCCAGCAGTTGGGACAGGGGCCAAGGCAATCAGCCCCAGCATTTT
- | TRBJ2-7 | TRBD2 | TRBV6-5 | CASSYGSGEGKQYF | TGTGCCAGCAGTTACGGTAGCGGGGAAGGGAAGCAGTACTTC
- | TRBJ1-2 | TRBD1 | TRBV7-2 | CASSGQGVDYGYTF | TGTGCCAGCAGCGGTCAGGGGGTCGACTATGGCTACACCTTC
few | TRBJ2-5 | TRBD2 | TRBV19 | CASSPLAGAQETQYF | TGTGCCAGTAGTCCCCTAGCGGGAGCCCAAGAGACCCAGTACTTC
few | TRBJ1-1 | - | TRBV29-1 | CSARDTEAFF | TGCAGCGCTCGGGACACTGAAGCTTTCTTT
- | TRBJ2-1 | TRBD1 | TRBV7-2 | CASSLAGGRTYNEQFF | TGTGCCAGCAGCTTGGCAGGGGGCCGCACCTACAATGAGCAGTTCTTC
- | TRBJ2-6 | TRBD2 | TRBV4-3 | CASSQWGGSGANVLTF | TGCGCCAGCAGCCAATGGGGGGGCTCTGGGGCCAACGTCCTGACTTTC
- | TRBJ1-5 | - | TRBV6-5 | CASSYTDGNQPQHF | TGTGCCAGCAGTTACACAGATGGGAATCAGCCCCAGCATTTT
- | TRBJ2-5 | - | TRBV24-1 | CATSDPGMGETQYF | TGTGCCACCAGTGACCCGGGGATGGGAGAGACCCAGTACTTC
- | TRBJ2-5 | - | TRBV7-7 | CASSLSDSMETQYF | TGTGCCAGCAGCTTATCTGACAGTATGGAGACCCAGTACTTC
- | TRBJ2-5 | TRBD2 | TRBV2 | CASSRGLASETQYF | TGTGCCAGCAGTAGGGGACTAGCATCCGAGACCCAGTACTTC
- | TRBJ2-3 | - | TRBV11-2 | CASSYRWGLRTDTQYF | TGTGCCAGCAGCTACCGGTGGGGACTCCGCACAGATACGCAGTATTTT
- | TRBJ1-6 | TRBD1 | TRBV2 | CASRTGTDNSPLHF | TGTGCCAGCAGGACCGGGACAGATAATTCACCCCTCCACTTT
- | TRBJ2-1 | TRBD2 | TRBV6-5 | CASTLGTSHNEQFF | TGTGCCAGCACCCTCGGGACTAGCCACAATGAGCAGTTCTTC
- | TRBJ2-2 | TRBD2 | TRBV6-2/TRBV6-3 | CASSPLAGGVAGELFF | TGTGCCAGCAGCCCCCTAGCGGGAGGGGTGGCCGGGGAGCTGTTTTTT
- | TRBJ2-2 | - | TRBV5-1 | CASSLLGRGGELFF | TGCGCCAGCAGCTTGTTAGGGAGAGGCGGGGAGCTGTTTTTT
few | TRBJ2-5 | - | TRBV19 | CASSIQGGFQETQYF | TGTGCCAGTAGTATCCAAGGGGGTTTCCAAGAGACCCAGTACTTC
- | TRBJ2-7 | TRBD2 | TRBV9 | CASSVGLAGSYEQYF | TGTGCCAGCAGCGTCGGACTAGCGGGGTCGTACGAGCAGTACTTC
- | TRBJ2-3 | TRBD1 | TRBV28 | CASSFGSRGYTDTQYF | TGTGCCAGCAGTTTCGGATCCAGGGGGTACACAGATACGCAGTATTTT
- | TRBJ1-5 | - | TRBV6-5 | CASSRTVNSNQPQHF | TGTGCCAGCAGCCGGACAGTCAATAGCAATCAGCCCCAGCATTTT
- | TRBJ2-6 | - | TRBV6-6 | CASSRFTTTAVDGANVLTF | TGTGCCAGCAGTCGATTTACGACGACGGCGGTGGATGGGGCCAACGTCCTGACTTTC
- | TRBJ2-1 | TRBD2 | TRBV28 | CASSSPSGRAYNEQFF | TGTGCCAGCAGTTCCCCTAGCGGGAGGGCCTACAATGAGCAGTTCTTC
- | TRBJ2-7 | TRBD2 | TRBV19 | CASSPLAGVHEQYF | TGTGCCAGTAGTCCCCTAGCGGGAGTTCACGAGCAGTACTTC
- | TRBJ2-7 | - | TRBV12-3/TRBV12-4 | CASSLRDSYEQYF | TGTGCCAGCAGTTTGAGGGACTCCTACGAGCAGTACTTC
- | TRBJ2-3 | - | TRBV6-5 | CASSTLAASTDTQYF | TGTGCCAGCAGCACACTAGCAGCTAGCACAGATACGCAGTATTTT
- | TRBJ2-1 | - | TRBV28 | CASSRGGIGSNEQFF | TGTGCCAGCAGCCGAGGGGGAATAGGGTCCAATGAGCAGTTCTTC